This T cell receptor (beta chain) was recovered during a study of shared clonotypes between healthy human individuals. Terminally differentiated effector memory CD45RA+ cells were excluded from the naive CD8 cells, which were CD45RO-negative and positively selected for CCR7. Trimming took off 8 bases at V and 4 bases at J, with 24 bases between the two ends. CDR3 length: 16 amino acids. Germline values: CDR1 MNHEY, CDR2 SMNVEV (reference sequence). This clone was found once. Clones were read by immunoSEQ multiplex PCR, and TCRdb kept only the in-frame ones, dropping some. This table holds some 630,000 clones, 95% to 97% found once.

The chain has TRBV27 and TRBJ2-7; D tentatively reads TRBD1 or TRBD2 (6 bases each). The source material was naive CD8+ T cells sorted from blood. This receptor was taken from a woman aged 25 to 39 in good health. The CDR3 reads CASAPAPRGRSYEQYF. The CDR3 DNA reads as TGTGCCAGCGCCCCGGCCCCCCGGGGGCGATCGTACGAGCAGTACTTC.